What follows describes a single TCR beta chain. This sample includes further DNA sequences coding for the same CDR3. There are 13 residues in the CDR3. Looked up from germline, CDR1 is SGHRS and CDR2 is YFSETQ. V lost 3 bases and J 1 base, leaving 6 bases between the germline ends. Sequencing was performed with immunoSEQ multiplex PCR; in TCRdb, only in-frame clones are kept and a portion is missing. Altogether 2 million to 3 million clones are present, under 95% being singletons, with the ten largest covering 0.36%. This sample stems from a study of shared clonotypes between healthy human individuals.

Sequencing was performed on naive CD4+ T cells from PBMCs. Described subset: CD45RA+ positively selected. This clonotype originated in a young man in good health. Some clones in this sample may be carry-over from other donors' samples. V usage is TRBV5-1 and J usage is TRBJ2-3; D not resolved. CDR3 DNA: TGCGCCAGCAGCTCACAAGGCACAGATACGCAGTATTTT. It codes for CASSSQGTDTQYF.